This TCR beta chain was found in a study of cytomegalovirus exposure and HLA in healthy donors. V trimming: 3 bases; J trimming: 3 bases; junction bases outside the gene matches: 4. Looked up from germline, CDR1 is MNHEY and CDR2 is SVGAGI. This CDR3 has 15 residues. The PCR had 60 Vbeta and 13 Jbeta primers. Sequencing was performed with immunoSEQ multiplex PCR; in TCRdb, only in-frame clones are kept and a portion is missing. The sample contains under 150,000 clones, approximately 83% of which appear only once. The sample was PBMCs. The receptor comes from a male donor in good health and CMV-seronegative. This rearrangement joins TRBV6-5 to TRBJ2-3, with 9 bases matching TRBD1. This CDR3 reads CASSYMGQGTDTQYF. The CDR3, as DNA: TGTGCCAGCAGTTATATGGGACAGGGAACAGATACGCAGTATTTT.